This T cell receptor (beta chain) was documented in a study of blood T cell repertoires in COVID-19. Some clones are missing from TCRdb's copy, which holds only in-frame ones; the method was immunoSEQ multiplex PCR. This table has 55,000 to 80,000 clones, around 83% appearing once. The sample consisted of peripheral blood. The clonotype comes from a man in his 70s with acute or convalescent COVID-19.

Here the CDR3 DNA reads TGTGCCACCTCCACGGGGACTAATGAAAAACTGTTTTTT. Translating gives CATSTGTNEKLFF. The rearrangement uses TRBV2 and TRBJ1-4; D call uncertain. From germline, CDR1 is SNHLY and CDR2 FYNNEI. V lost 10 bases and J lost 2, with 11 bases in between. The CDR3 is 13 residues long.